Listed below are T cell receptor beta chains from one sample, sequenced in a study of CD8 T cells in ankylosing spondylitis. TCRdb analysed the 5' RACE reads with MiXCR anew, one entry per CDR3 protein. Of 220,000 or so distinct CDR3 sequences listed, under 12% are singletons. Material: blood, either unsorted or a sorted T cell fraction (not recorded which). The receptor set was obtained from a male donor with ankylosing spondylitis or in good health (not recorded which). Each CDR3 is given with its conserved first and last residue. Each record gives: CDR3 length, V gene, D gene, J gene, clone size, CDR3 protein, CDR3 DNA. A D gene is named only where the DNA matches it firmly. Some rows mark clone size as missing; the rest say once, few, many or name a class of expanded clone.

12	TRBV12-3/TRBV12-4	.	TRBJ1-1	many	CASSWMNTEAFF	TGTGCCAGCAGTTGGATGAACACTGAAGCTTTCTTT
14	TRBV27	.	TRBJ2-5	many	CASSLSSLQETQYF	TGTGCCAGCAGTTTATCGAGCCTCCAAGAGACCCAGTACTTC
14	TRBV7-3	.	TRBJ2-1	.	CASSLSGGSNEQFF	TGTGCCAGCAGCTTATCGGGCGGAAGTAATGAGCAGTTCTTC
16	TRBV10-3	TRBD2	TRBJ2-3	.	CAIREQKTGGLDTQYF	TGTGCCATCAGGGAGCAAAAAACGGGGGGGCTGGATACGCAGTATTTT
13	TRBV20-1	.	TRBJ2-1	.	CSARRSDSNEQFF	TGCAGTGCGAGAAGGTCAGACAGCAATGAGCAGTTCTTC
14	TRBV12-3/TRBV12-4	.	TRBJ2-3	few	CATRQGLGADTQYF	TGTGCCACCAGGCAAGGATTAGGAGCAGATACGCAGTATTTT
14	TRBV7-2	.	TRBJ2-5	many	CASSRGREQETQYF	TGTGCCAGCAGCCGGGGAAGGGAGCAAGAGACCCAGTACTTC
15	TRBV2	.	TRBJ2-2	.	CASRGGAPDTGELFF	TGTGCCAGCAGGGGGGGGGCGCCGGACACCGGGGAGCTGTTTTTT
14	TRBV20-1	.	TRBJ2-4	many	CSARDRASKNIQYF	TGCAGTGCTAGAGACAGGGCTTCCAAAAACATTCAGTACTTC
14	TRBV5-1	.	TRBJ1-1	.	CASSDLSGNTEAFF	TGCGCCAGCAGCGATCTTAGTGGGAACACTGAAGCTTTCTTT
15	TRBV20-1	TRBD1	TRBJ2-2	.	CSARARDRVTGELFF	TGCAGTGCTAGAGCCCGGGACAGGGTGACCGGGGAGCTGTTTTTT
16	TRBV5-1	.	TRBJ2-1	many	CASSLGGAPDYNEQFF	TGCGCCAGCAGCTTGGGGGGGGCTCCGGACTACAATGAGCAGTTCTTC
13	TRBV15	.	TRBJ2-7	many	CATSSQNSYEQYF	TGTGCCACCAGCAGCCAGAACTCCTACGAGCAGTACTTC
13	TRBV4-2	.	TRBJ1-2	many	CASSQDMAPGYTF	TGTGCCAGCAGCCAAGACATGGCCCCAGGCTACACCTTC
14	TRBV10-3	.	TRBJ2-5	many	CAISGISSQETQYF	TGTGCCATCAGTGGAATTAGCAGCCAAGAGACCCAGTACTTC
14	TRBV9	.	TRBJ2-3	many	CASSVGGFGDTQYF	TGTGCCAGCAGCGTCGGAGGGTTCGGAGATACGCAGTATTTT
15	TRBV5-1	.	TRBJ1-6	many	CASSLVGDSDSPLHF	TGCGCCAGCAGCTTGGTGGGGGATAGTGATTCACCCCTCCACTTT
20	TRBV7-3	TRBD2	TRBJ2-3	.	CASSLTALLAGGDSTDTQYF	TGTGCCAGCAGCTTAACGGCCCTACTAGCGGGGGGTGATTCCACAGATACGCAGTATTTT
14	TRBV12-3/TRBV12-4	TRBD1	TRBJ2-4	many	CASRSGTGLNIQYF	TGTGCCAGCAGGTCCGGGACAGGGCTAAACATTCAGTACTTC
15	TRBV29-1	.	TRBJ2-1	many	CSADHRESAYNEQFF	TGCAGCGCAGATCACAGGGAGTCCGCCTACAATGAGCAGTTCTTC
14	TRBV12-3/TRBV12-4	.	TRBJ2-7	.	CASSPQTCRLEQYF	TGTGCCAGCAGTCCACAGACTTGTCGGCTCGAGCAGTACTTC
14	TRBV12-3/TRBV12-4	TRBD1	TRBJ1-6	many	CASSSQGQGSPLHF	TGTGCCAGCAGTTCACAGGGACAGGGTTCACCCCTCCACTTT
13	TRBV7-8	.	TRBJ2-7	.	CASSLGFSYEQYF	TGTGCCAGCAGCTTAGGCTTCTCCTACGAGCAGTACTTC
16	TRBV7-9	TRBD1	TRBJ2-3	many	CASSNTGQVGTDTQYF	TGTGCCAGCAGCAACACGGGACAGGTCGGCACAGATACGCAGTATTTT
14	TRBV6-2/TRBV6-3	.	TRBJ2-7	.	CASSYFDRSYEQYF	TGTGCCAGCAGTTACTTTGACAGGAGCTACGAGCAGTACTTC
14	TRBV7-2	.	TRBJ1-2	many	CASSAGRKNYGYTF	TGTGCCAGCAGCGCCGGAAGGAAAAACTATGGCTACACCTTC
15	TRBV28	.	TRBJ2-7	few	CASRSGTGSSYEQYF	TGTGCCAGCAGATCCGGGACGGGAAGCTCCTACGAGCAGTACTTC
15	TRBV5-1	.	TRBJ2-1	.	CASSWDGLAYNEQFF	TGCGCCAGCAGCTGGGACGGGTTAGCCTACAATGAGCAGTTCTTC
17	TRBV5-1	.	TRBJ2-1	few	CASSLGLASRFGHEQFF	TGCGCCAGCAGCTTGGGCCTAGCTTCGCGTTTTGGACATGAGCAGTTCTTC
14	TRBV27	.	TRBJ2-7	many	CASSLALSSYEQYF	TGTGCCAGTTCTTTGGCCCTCAGCTCCTACGAGCAGTACTTC
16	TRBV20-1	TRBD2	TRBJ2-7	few	CSASALAGGLPYEQYF	TGCAGTGCTAGTGCACTAGCGGGGGGACTCCCCTACGAGCAGTACTTC
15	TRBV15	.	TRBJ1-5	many	CATSNSRVSNQPQHF	TGTGCCACCAGCAACTCCAGGGTTAGCAATCAGCCCCAGCATTTT
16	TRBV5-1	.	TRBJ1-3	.	CASTEGGRQTGNTIYF	TGCGCCAGCACCGAGGGCGGCCGTCAGACCGGAAACACCATATATTTT
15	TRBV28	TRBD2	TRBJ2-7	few	CAVTGGGERPYEQYF	TGTGCCGTAACCGGTGGGGGGGAGAGGCCCTACGAGCAGTACTTC
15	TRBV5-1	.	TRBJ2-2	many	CASSLAQGGTGELFF	TGCGCCAGCAGCTTGGCACAGGGAGGTACCGGGGAGCTGTTTTTT
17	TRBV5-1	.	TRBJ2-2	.	CASSFLGGVANTGELFF	TGCGCCAGCAGCTTCCTTGGCGGGGTCGCGAACACCGGGGAGCTGTTTTTT
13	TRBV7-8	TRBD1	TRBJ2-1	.	CASSVTGGGVTLF	TGTGCCAGCAGCGTGACAGGGGGGGGCGTGACGCTCTTC
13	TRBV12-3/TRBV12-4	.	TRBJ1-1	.	CASITDVGAEAFF	TGTGCCAGCATCACGGACGTGGGGGCTGAAGCTTTCTTT
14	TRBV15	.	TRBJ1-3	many	CATSHGSSGNTIYF	TGTGCCACCAGCCACGGGTCTTCTGGAAACACCATATATTTT
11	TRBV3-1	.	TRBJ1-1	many	CASSHSGKAFF	TGTGCCAGCAGCCACTCCGGGAAAGCTTTCTTT
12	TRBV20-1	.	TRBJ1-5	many	CSAGRTSQPQHF	TGCAGTGCCGGTCGAACCAGCCAGCCCCAGCATTTT
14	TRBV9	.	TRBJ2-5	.	CASSVDHYQETQYF	TGTGCCAGCAGCGTAGATCACTACCAAGAGACCCAGTACTTC
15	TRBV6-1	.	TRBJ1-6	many	CASTWGQGGFSPLHF	TGTGCCAGCACCTGGGGGCAGGGAGGTTTTTCACCCCTCCACTTT
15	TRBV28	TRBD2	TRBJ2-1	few	CASSLGGSPYNEQFF	TGTGCCAGCAGTTTGGGAGGGTCACCCTACAATGAGCAGTTCTTC
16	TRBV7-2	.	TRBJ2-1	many	CASSLVRLVAYNEQFF	TGTGCCAGCAGCTTAGTCAGACTAGTGGCCTACAATGAGCAGTTCTTC
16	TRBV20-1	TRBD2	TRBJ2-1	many	CSAKTSGGTRYNEQFF	TGCAGTGCAAAGACTAGCGGGGGGACGAGATACAATGAGCAGTTCTTC
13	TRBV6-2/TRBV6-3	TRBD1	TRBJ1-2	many	CASSRDRDSGYTF	TGTGCCAGCAGCCGGGACAGGGATTCTGGCTACACCTTC
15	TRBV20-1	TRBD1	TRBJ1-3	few	CSALGQGTSGNTIYF	TGCAGTGCCCTCGGACAGGGTACCTCTGGAAACACCATATATTTT